This T cell receptor (beta chain) was profiled in a study of T cell responses to AZD1222 COVID-19 vaccine. Study-level findings and limits: Vaccine-related CD4 TCRs covered spike, predominating at 160-218 and 743-854.

Measured with immunoSEQ multiplex PCR; TCRdb has only the in-frame clones, and not every one. The data contain roughly 160,000 clones, less than 95% of them singletons. Notes on this clone: Antigen unknown.

V lost 10 bases to trimming and J lost 3 bases, with 16 bases between them. CDR1 and CDR2 from the germline V gene are SGDLS and YYNGEE. This CDR3 spans 13 amino acids. This material consisted of peripheral blood, taken on day 0 of AZD1222 vaccination. The V and J genes are TRBV9 and TRBJ2-5, with D unclear. The TCR sequence derives from an adult in good health. CDR3 DNA sequence: TGTGCCGGAACGCCGTCCATAAAAGAGACCCAGTACTTC. Amino acids: CAGTPSIKETQYF.